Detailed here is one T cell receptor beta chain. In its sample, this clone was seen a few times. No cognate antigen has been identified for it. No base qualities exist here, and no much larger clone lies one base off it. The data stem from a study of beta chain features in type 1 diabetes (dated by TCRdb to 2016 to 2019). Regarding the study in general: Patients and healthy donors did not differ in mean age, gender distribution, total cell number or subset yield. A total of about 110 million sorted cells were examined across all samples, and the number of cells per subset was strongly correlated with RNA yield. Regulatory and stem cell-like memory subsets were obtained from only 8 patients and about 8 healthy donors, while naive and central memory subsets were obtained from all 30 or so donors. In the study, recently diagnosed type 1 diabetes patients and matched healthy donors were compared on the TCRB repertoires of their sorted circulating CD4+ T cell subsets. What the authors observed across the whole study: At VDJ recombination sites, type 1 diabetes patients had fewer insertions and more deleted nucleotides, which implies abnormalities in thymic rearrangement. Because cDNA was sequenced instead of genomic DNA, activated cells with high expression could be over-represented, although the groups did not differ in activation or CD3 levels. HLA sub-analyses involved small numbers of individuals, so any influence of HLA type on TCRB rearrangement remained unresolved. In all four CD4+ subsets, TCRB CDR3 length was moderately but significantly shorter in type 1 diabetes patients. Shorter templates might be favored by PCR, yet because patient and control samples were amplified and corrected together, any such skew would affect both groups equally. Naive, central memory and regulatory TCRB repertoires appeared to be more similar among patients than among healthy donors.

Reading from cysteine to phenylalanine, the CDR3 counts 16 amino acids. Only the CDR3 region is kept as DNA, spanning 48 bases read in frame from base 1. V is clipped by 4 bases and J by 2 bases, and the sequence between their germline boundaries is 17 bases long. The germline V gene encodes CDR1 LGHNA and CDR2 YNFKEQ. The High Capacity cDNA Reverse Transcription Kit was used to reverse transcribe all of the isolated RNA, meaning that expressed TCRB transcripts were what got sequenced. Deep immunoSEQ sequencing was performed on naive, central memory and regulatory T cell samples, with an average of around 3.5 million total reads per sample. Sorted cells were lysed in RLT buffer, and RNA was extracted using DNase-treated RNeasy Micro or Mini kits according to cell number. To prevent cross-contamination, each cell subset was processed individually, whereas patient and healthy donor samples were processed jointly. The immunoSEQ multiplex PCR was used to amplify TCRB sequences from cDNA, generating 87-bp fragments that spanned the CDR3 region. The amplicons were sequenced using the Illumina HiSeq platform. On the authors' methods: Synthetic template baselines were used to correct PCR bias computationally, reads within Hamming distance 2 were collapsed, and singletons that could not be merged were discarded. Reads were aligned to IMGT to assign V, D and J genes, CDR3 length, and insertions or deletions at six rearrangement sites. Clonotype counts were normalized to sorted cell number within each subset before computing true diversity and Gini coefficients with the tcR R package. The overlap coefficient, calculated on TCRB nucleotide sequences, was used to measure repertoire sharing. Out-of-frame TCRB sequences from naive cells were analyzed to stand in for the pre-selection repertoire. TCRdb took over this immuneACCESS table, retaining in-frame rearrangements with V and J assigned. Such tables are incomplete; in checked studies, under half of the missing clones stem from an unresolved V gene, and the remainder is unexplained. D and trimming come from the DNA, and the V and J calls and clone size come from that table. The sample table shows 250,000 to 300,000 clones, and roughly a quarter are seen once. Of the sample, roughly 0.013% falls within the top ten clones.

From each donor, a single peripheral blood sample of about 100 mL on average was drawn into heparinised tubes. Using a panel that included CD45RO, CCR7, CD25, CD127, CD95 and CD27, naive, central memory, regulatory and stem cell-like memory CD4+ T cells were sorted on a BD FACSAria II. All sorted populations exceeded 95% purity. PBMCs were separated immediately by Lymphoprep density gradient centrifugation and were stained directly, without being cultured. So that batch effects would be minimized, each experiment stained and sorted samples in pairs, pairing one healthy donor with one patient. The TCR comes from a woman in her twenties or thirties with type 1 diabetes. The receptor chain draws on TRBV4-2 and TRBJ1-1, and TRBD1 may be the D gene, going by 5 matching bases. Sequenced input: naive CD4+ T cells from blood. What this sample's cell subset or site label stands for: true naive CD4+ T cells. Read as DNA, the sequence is TGTGCCAGCAGCCGAGACTGGAACAGGCCCAACACTGAAGCTTTCTTT. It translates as CASSRDWNRPNTEAFF.